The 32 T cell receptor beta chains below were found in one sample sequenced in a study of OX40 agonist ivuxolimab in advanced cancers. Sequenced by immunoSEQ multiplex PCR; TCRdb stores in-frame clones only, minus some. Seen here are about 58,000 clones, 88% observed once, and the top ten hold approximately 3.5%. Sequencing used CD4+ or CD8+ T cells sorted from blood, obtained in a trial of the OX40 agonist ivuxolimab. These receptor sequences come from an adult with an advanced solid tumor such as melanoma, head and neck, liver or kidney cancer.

The chain's CDR3 is CASSQALGRALGANVLTF. The CDR3 coding sequence is TGCGCCAGCAGCCAAGCCCTCGGCCGCGCTCTCGGGGCCAACGTCCTGACTTTC. The chain uses TRBV4-1 and TRBJ2-6; D uncertain. Germline V gives CDR1 MGHRA, CDR2 YSYEKL. V lost 1 base and J 4 bases, leaving 17 bases between the germline ends. CDR3 length equals 18 residues.

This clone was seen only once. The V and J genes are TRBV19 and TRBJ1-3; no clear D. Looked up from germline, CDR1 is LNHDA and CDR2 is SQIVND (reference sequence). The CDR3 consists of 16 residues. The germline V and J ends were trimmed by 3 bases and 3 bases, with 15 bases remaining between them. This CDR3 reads CASSIPSVGGGNTIYF. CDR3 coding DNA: TGTGCCAGTAGTATCCCATCAGTTGGAGGTGGAAACACCATATATTTT.

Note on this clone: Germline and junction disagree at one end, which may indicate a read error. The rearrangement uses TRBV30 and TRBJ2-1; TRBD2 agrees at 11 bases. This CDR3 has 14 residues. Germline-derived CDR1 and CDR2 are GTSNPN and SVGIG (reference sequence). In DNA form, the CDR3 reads TGTGCCCGGAGTGTGGGGACTAGCGGCTGGGAGCAGTTCTTC. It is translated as CARSVGTSGWEQFF.

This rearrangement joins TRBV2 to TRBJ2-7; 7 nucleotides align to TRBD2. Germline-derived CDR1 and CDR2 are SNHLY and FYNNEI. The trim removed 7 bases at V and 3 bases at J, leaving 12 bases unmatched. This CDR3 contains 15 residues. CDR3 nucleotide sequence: TGTGCCAGCACCCCCGCTTTAGGACTAGACTACGAGCAGTACTTC. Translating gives CASTPALGLDYEQYF.

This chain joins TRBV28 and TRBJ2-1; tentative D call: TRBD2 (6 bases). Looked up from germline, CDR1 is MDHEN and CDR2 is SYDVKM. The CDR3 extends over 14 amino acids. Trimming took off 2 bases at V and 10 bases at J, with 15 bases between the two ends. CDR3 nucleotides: TGTGCCAGCAGTTTAAATGGGACTCCAAGGGAGCAGTTCTTC. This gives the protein CASSLNGTPREQFF.

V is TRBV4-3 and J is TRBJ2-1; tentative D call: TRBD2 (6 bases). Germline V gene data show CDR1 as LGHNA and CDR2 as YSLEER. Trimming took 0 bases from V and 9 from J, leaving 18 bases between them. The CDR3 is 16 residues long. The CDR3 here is CASSQEYRGKRGEQFF. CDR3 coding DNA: TGCGCCAGCAGCCAAGAGTACCGCGGGAAGAGAGGTGAGCAGTTCTTC.

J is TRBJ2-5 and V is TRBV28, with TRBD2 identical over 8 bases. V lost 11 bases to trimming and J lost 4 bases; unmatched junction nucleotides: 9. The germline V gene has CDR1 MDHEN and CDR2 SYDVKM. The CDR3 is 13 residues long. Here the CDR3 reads CAAGGGLGETQYF. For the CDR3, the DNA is TGTGCCGCGGGAGGAGGGTTGGGAGAGACCCAGTACTTC.

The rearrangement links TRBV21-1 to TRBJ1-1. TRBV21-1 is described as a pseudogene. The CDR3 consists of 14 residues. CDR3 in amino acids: CASSKAGGNTEAFF. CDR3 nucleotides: TGTGCCAGCAGCAAAGCTGGAGGGAACACTGAAGCTTTCTTT.

CDR3 DNA sequence: TGTGCCAGCAGCGTAGGGGTTTCCTCTGGGGCCAACGTCCTGACTTTC. It specifies CASSVGVSSGANVLTF. V gene TRBV9 combines with J gene TRBJ2-6, with D unclear. Trimming removed 0 bases from V and 0 bases from J, with 7 bases in between. The CDR3 contains 16 residues. CDR1 is SGDLS and CDR2 is YYNGEE in the germline V gene. Filled out from reference TRBV9 and TRBJ2-6, the complete variable domain reads DSGVTQTPKHLITATGQRVTLRCSPRSGDLSVYWYQQSLDQGLQFLIQYYNGEERAKGNILERFSAQQFPDLHSELNLSSLELGDSALYFCASSVGVSSGANVLTFGAGSRLTVL.

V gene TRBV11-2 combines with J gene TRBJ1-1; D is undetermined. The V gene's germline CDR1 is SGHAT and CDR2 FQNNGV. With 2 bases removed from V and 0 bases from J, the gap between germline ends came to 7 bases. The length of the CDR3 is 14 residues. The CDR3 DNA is TGTGCCAGCAGCTTAAACAGTTTGAACACTGAAGCTTTCTTT. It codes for CASSLNSLNTEAFF.

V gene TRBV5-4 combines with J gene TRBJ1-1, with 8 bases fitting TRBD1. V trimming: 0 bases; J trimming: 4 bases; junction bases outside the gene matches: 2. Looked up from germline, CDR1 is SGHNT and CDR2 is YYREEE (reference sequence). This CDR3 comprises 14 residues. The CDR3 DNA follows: TGTGCCAGCAGCTTGGGACAGGGGCCCACTGAAGCTTTCTTT. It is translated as CASSLGQGPTEAFF.

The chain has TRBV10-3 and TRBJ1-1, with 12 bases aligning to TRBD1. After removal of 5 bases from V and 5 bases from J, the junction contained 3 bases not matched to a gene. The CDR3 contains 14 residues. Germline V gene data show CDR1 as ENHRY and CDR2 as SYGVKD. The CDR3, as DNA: TGTGCCATCAGTAGGGACAGGGGGCGGACTGAAGCTTTCTTT. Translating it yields CAISRDRGRTEAFF.

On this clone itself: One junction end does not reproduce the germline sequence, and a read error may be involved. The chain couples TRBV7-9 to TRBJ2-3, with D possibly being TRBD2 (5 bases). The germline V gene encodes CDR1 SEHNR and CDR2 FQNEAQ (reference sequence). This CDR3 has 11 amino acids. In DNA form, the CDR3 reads TGTGCCAGCAGCCTAGCTGATACGCAGTATTTT. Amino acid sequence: CASSLADTQYF. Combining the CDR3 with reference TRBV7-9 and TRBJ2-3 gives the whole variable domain DTGVSQNPRHKITKRGQNVTFRCDPISEHNRLYWYRQTLGQGPEFLTYFQNEAQLEKSRLLSDRFSAERPKGSFSTLEIQRTEQGDSAMYLCASSLADTQYFGPGTRLTVL.

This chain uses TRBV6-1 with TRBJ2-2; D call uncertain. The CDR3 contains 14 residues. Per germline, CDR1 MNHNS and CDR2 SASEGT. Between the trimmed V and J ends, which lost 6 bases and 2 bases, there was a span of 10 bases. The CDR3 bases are TGTGCCAGCAGGCCCGGGCCTAACACCGGGGAGCTGTTTTTT. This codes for CASRPGPNTGELFF.

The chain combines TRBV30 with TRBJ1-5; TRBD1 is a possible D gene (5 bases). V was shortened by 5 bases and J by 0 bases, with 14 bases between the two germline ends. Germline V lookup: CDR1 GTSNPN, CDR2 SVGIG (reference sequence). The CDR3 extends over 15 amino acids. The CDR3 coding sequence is TGTGCCTGGGGAAGCGGGGGGTTTAGCAATCAGCCCCAGCATTTT. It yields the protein CAWGSGGFSNQPQHF.

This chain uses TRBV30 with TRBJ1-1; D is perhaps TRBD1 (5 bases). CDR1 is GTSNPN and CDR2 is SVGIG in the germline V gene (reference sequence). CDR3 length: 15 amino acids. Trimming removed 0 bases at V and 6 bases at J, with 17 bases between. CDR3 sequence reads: CAWSVWYGGDAEAFF. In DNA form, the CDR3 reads TGTGCCTGGAGTGTATGGTATGGGGGGGACGCTGAAGCTTTCTTT.

The CDR3 nucleotides read TGTGCCAGCAGTCCCGTAGCGAGAAACGAGCAGTACTTC. It yields the protein CASSPVARNEQYF. The genes are TRBV6-6 and TRBJ2-7, with a possible D match to TRBD2 (5 bases). CDR1 is MNHNY, CDR2 SVGAGI, per germline (reference sequence). Trimming took off 5 bases at V and 5 bases at J, with 13 bases between the two ends. The CDR3 has 13 residues.

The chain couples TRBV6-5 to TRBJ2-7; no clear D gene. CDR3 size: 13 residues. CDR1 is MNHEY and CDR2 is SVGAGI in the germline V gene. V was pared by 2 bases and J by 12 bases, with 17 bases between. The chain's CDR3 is CASSYGSPPMLYF. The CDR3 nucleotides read TGTGCCAGCAGTTACGGTTCCCCTCCGATGTTGTACTTC.

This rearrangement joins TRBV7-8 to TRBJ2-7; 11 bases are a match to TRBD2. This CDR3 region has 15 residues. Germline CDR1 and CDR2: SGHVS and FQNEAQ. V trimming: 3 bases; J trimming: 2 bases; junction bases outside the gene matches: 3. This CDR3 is CASSLRLAGTYEQYF. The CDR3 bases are TGTGCCAGCAGCTTGCGACTAGCGGGGACCTACGAGCAGTACTTC.

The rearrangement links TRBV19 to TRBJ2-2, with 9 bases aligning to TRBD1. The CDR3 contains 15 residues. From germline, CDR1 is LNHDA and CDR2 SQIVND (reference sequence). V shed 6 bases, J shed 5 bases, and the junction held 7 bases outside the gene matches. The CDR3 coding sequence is TGTGCCAGTAGACTGACAGGGGGAAAGACCGGGGAGCTGTTTTTT. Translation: CASRLTGGKTGELFF. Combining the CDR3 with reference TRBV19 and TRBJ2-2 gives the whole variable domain DGGITQSPKYLFRKEGQNVTLSCEQNLNHDAMYWYRQDPGQGLRLIYYSQIVNDFQKGDIAEGYSVSREKKESFPLTVTSAQKNPTAFYLCASRLTGGKTGELFFGEGSRLTVL.

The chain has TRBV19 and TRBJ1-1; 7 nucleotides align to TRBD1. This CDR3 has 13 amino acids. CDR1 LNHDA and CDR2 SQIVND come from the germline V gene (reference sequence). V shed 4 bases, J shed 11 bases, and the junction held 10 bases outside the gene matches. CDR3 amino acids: CASSTGGERPAFF. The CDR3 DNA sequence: TGTGCCAGTAGTACAGGGGGGGAGAGGCCGGCTTTCTTT.

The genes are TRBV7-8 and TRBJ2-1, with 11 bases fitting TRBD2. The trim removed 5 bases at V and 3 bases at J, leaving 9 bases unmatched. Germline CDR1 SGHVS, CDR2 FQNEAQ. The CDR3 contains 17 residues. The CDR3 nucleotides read TGTGCCAGCAGCCGTGTGGGGACTAGCGGCCGCTACAATGAGCAGTTCTTC. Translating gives CASSRVGTSGRYNEQFF.

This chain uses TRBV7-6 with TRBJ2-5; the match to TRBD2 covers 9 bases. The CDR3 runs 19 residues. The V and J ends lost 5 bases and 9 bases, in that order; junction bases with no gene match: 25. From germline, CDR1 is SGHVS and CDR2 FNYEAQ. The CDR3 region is CASSPQGGASGTGQGAQYF. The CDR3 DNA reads TGTGCCAGCAGCCCACAGGGTGGGGCTAGCGGGACCGGCCAAGGGGCCCAGTACTTC.

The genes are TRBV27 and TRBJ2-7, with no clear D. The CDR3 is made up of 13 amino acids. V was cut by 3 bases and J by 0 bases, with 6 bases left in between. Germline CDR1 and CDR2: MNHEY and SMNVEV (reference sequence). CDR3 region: CASSFQSSYEQYF. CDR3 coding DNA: TGTGCCAGCAGTTTCCAGAGCTCCTACGAGCAGTACTTC.

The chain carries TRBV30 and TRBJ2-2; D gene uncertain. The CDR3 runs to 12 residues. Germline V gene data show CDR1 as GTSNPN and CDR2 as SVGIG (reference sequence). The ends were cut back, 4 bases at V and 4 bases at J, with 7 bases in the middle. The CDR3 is CAWNNPTGELFF. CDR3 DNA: TGTGCCTGGAACAACCCCACCGGGGAGCTGTTTTTT.

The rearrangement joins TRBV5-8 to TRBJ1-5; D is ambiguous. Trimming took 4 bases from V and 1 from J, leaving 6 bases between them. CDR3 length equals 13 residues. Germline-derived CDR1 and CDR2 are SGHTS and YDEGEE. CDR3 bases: TGTGCCAGCAGCCCCTCCAGCAATCAGCCCCAGCATTTT. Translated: CASSPSSNQPQHF. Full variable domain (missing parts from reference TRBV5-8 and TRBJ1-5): EAGVTQSPTHLIKTRGQQATLRCSPISGHTSVYWYQQALGLGLQFLLWYDEGEERNRGNFPPRFSGRQFPNYSSELNVNALELEDSALYLCASSPSSNQPQHFGDGTRLSIL.

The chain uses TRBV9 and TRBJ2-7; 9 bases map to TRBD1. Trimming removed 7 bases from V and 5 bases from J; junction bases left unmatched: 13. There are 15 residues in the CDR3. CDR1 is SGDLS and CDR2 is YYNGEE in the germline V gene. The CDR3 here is CASSTGGTRTDEQYF. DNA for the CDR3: TGTGCCAGCTCTACAGGGGGCACTAGGACCGACGAGCAGTACTTC.

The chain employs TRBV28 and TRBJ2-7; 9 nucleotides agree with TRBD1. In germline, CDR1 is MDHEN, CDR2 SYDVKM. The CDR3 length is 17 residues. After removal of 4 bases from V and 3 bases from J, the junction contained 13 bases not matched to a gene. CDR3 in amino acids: CASSSLPGTGYLYEQYF. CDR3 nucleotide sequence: TGTGCCAGCAGTTCGCTACCCGGGACAGGGTATCTCTACGAGCAGTACTTC.

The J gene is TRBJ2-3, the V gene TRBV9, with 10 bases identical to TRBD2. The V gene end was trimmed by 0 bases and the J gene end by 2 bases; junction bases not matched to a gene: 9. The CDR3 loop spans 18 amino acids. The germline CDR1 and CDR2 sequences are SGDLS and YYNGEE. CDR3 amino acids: CASSVAGGLAVNTDTQYF. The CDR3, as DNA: TGTGCCAGCAGCGTAGCCGGAGGACTAGCGGTAAACACAGATACGCAGTATTTT. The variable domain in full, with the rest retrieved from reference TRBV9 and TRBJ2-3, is DSGVTQTPKHLITATGQRVTLRCSPRSGDLSVYWYQQSLDQGLQFLIQYYNGEERAKGNILERFSAQQFPDLHSELNLSSLELGDSALYFCASSVAGGLAVNTDTQYFGPGTRLTVL.

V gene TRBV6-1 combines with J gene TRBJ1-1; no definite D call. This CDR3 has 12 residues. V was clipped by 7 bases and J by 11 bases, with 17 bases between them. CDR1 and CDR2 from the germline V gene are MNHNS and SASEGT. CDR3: CASTGGSPRAFF. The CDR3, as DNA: TGTGCCAGCACCGGTGGCTCGCCCCGGGCTTTCTTT.

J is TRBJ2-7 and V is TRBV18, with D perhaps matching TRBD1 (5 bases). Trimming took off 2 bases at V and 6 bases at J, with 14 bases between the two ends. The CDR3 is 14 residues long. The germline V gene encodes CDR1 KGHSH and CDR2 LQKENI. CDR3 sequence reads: CASSPWSGKSEQYF. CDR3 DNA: TGTGCCAGCTCACCATGGTCAGGGAAGTCCGAGCAGTACTTC. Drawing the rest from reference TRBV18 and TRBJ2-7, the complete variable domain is NAGVMQNPRHLVRRRGQEARLRCSPMKGHSHVYWYRQLPEEGLKFMVYLQKENIIDESGMPKERFSAEFPKEGPSILRIQQVVRGDSAAYFCASSPWSGKSEQYFGPGTRLTVT.

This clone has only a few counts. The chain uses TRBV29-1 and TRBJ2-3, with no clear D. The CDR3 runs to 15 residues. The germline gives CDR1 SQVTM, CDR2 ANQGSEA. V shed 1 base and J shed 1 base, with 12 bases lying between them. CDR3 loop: CSVEGGWPRTDTQYF. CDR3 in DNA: TGCAGCGTTGAAGGGGGTTGGCCCCGCACAGATACGCAGTATTTT.